Each of the 10 T cell receptor beta chains below was sequenced from the same sample in a study of blood T cell repertoires in COVID-19. Using immunoSEQ multiplex PCR, the repertoire was profiled, and TCRdb retains in-frame clones only, with some absent. The sample shows about 160,000 clones, around 85% of them seen only once. Sequencing was performed on peripheral blood. The receptors shown here come from a human donor with acute or convalescent COVID-19. The donor label of this sample is uncertain.

J is TRBJ1-5 and V is TRBV5-1; maybe TRBD1 (6 bases). Trimming left V 0 bases short and J 5 bases short, with 6 bases between. This CDR3 has 13 residues. The germline V gene has CDR1 SGHRS and CDR2 YFSETQ. CDR3: CASSLAGDQPQHF. CDR3 coding DNA: TGCGCCAGCAGCTTGGCAGGGGATCAGCCCCAGCATTTT.

In regard to this clone: Its ends do not fully match the called genes, so a read error is possible. V usage is TRBV6-5 and J usage is TRBJ1-1; the D gene is possibly TRBD1 (6 bases). The V gene's germline CDR1 is MNHEY and CDR2 SVGAGI. The CDR3 sequence is 13 residues long. DNA for the CDR3: TGTGCCAGCAGACTTACAGGGAACGCTGAAGCTTTCTTT. It translates to CASRLTGNAEAFF.

This clone has only one observation. The CDR3 protein is CASRAQSSYEQYF. DNA of the CDR3: TGTGCCAGCAGGGCACAATCTTCATACGAGCAGTACTTC. This chain links TRBV6-5 with TRBJ2-7; D is uncertain. V shed 6 bases and J shed 4 bases, with 13 bases lying between them. Germline V gene data show CDR1 as MNHEY and CDR2 as SVGAGI. The CDR3 is 13 residues long.

The CDR3 nucleotides read TGTGCCAGCAGTTTACAGGGGGGCTACACCTTC. This translates into CASSLQGGYTF. The genes are TRBV28 and TRBJ1-2; possible D gene TRBD1, 6 bases. This CDR3 is built from 11 residues. V shed 2 bases and J shed 8 bases, with 6 bases lying between them. The germline V gene has CDR1 MDHEN and CDR2 SYDVKM.

This rearrangement joins TRBV11-3 to TRBJ1-2, with D uncertain. CDR3 length equals 14 residues. The germline V and J ends were trimmed by 2 bases and 8 bases, with 15 bases remaining between them. Germline V gene sequence: CDR1 SGHNT, CDR2 YENEEA. CDR3 sequence: CASSLHEQARGYTF. In DNA, the CDR3 is TGTGCCAGCAGCTTACATGAGCAGGCTCGGGGCTACACCTTC. The whole variable domain, remainder taken from reference TRBV11-3 and TRBJ1-2, is EAGVVQSPRYKIIEKKQPVAFWCNPISGHNTLYWYLQNLGQGPELLIRYENEEAVDDSQLPKDRFSAERLKGVDSTLKIQPAELGDSAVYLCASSLHEQARGYTFGSGTRLTVV.

V is TRBV28 and J is TRBJ1-1, with 8 bases that match TRBD1. The CDR3 runs to 15 residues. V trimming: 4 bases; J trimming: 5 bases; junction bases outside the gene matches: 9. Germline V CDR1 and CDR2: MDHEN, SYDVKM. Here the CDR3 reads CASSSGQAGVTEAFF. The CDR3 DNA is TGTGCCAGCAGTTCGGGACAGGCAGGGGTAACTGAAGCTTTCTTT.

This chain uses TRBV6-5 with TRBJ1-4, with D tentatively TRBD1 (6 bases). V shed 6 bases and J shed 5 bases, with 16 bases lying between them. The germline gives CDR1 MNHEY, CDR2 SVGAGI. CDR3 length: 15 amino acids. CDR3 in amino acids: CASSRQEGMNEKLFF. CDR3 DNA sequence: TGTGCCAGCAGCCGACAGGAAGGCATGAATGAAAAACTGTTTTTT.

This chain uses TRBV30 with TRBJ1-5, with D possibly matching TRBD1 (6 bases). The CDR3 consists of 13 residues. V lost 3 bases, J lost 7 bases, and 13 bases lay in between. Germline values: CDR1 GTSNPN, CDR2 SVGIG (reference sequence). In DNA, the CDR3 is TGTGCCTGGAGCTGGGGGCGCAGGCAGCCCCAGCATTTT. Residues: CAWSWGRRQPQHF.

Points on this clone: A junction end diverges from the germline sequence, so it may reflect a read error. The chain has TRBV6-2 or TRBV6-3 and TRBJ2-1; 8 bases are a match to TRBD2. From germline, CDR1 is MNHEY and CDR2 SVGEGT. The CDR3 is 13 residues long. The CDR3 loop reads CASSYSQTSAKIF. CDR3 DNA sequence: TGTGCCAGCAGTTACTCCCAGACTAGCGCCAAGATCTTC.

In nucleotides, the CDR3 is TGTGCCAGCAGGTTTTCGAAAGAGCTGATAAACTATGGCTACACCTTC. The encoded protein is CASRFSKELINYGYTF. The V gene is TRBV7-2, the J gene TRBJ1-2; D not certain. The CDR3 has 16 residues. Germline lookup yields CDR1 SGHTA and CDR2 FQGNSA. The V end was cut by 6 bases, the J end by 2 bases, with 19 bases between.